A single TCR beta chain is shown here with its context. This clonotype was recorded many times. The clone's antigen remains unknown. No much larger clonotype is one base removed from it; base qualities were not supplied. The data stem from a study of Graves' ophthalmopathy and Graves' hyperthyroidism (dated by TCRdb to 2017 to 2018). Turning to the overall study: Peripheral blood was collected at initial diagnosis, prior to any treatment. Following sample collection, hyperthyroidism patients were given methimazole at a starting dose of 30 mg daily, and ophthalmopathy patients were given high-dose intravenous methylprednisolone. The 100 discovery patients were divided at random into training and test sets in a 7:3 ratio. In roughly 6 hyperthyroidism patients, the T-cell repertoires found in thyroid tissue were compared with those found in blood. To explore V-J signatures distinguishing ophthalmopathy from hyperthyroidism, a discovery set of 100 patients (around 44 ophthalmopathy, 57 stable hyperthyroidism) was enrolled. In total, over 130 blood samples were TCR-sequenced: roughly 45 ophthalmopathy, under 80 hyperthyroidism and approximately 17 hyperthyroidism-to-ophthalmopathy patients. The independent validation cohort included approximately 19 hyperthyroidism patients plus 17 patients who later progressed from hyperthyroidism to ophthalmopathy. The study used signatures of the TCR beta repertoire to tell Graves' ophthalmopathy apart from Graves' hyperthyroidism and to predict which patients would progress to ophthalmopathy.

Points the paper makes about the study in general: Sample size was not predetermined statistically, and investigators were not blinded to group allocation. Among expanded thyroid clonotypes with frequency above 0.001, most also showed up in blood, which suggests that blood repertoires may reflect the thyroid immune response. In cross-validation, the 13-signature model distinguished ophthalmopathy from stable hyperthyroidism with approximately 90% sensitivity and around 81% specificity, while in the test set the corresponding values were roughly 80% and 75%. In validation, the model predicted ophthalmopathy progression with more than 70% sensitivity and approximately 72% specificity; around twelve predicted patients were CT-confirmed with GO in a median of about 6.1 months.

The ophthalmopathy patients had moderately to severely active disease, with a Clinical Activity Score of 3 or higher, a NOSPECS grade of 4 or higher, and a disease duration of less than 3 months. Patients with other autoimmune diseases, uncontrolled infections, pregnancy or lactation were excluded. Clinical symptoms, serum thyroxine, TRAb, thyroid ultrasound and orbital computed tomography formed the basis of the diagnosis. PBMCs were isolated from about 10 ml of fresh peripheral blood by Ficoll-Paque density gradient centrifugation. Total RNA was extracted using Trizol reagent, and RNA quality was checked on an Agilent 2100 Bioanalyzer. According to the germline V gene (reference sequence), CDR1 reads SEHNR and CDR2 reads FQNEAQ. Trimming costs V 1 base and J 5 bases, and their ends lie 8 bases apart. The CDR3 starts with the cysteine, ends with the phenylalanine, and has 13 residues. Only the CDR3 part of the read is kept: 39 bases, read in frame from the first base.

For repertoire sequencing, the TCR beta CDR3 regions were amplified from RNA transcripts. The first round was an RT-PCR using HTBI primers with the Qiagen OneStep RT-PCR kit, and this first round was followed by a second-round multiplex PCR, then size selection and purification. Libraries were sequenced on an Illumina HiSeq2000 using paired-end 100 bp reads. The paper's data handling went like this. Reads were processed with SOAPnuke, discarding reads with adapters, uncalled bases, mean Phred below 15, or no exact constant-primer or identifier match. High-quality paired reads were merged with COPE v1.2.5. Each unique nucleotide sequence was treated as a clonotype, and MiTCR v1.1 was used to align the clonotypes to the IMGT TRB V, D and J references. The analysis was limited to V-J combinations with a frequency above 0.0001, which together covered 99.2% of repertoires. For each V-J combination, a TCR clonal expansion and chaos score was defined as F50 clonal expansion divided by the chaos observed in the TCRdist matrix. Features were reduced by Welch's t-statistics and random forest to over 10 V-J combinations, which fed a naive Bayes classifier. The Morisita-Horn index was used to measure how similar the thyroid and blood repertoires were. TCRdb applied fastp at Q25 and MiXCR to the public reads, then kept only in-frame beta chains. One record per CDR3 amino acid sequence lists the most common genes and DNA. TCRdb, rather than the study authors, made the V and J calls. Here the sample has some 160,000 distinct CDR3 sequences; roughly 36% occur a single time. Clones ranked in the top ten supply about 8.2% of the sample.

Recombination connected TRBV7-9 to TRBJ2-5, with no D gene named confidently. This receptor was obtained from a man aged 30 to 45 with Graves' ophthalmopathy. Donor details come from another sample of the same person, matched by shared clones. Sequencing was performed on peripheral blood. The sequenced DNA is TGTGCCAGCAGCTTAGAAGTGAGGGAGACCCAGTACTTC. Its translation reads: CASSLEVRETQYF.